The 27 T cell receptor beta chains presented below share a single source sample, sequenced in a study of blood T cell repertoires in COVID-19. The protocol was immunoSEQ multiplex PCR, while the TCRdb copy is restricted to in-frame clones and leaves out a portion. The data hold about 220,000 clones, with around 88% observed a single time. Source material: PBMCs or T cells enriched from blood (not recorded which). These receptors originate from a woman in her forties or fifties with acute COVID-19.

This chain joins TRBV19 and TRBJ2-1; D is undetermined. This CDR3 region has 14 residues. Germline V gene data show CDR1 as LNHDA and CDR2 as SQIVND (reference sequence). V lost 6 bases, J lost 5 bases, and 14 bases lay in between. CDR3 loop: CASSPTLSHNEQFF. The CDR3 region has the DNA TGTGCCAGTAGCCCGACCCTTAGCCACAATGAGCAGTTCTTC.

The J gene is TRBJ1-1, the V gene TRBV14; D ambiguous. CDR3 length: 13 amino acids. CDR1 is SGHDN, CDR2 FVKESK, per germline. Trimming removed 4 bases from V and 1 base from J, with 7 bases in between. Here the CDR3 reads CASSPTGNTEAFF. The CDR3 DNA follows: TGTGCCAGCAGCCCCACCGGGAACACTGAAGCTTTCTTT.

V usage is TRBV2 and J usage is TRBJ2-1, with unresolved D. Looked up from germline, CDR1 is SNHLY and CDR2 is FYNNEI. This CDR3 region has 14 residues. V was pared by 1 base and J by 4 bases, with 8 bases between. The CDR3: CASSEGLYYNEQFF. The CDR3 DNA is TGTGCCAGCAGTGAAGGACTCTATTACAATGAGCAGTTCTTC. The whole variable domain, remainder taken from reference TRBV2 and TRBJ2-1, is EPEVTQTPSHQVTQMGQEVILRCVPISNHLYFYWYRQILGQKVEFLVSFYNNEISEKSEIFDDQFSVERPDGSNFTLKIRSTKLEDSAMYFCASSEGLYYNEQFFGPGTRLTVL.

CDR3 amino acids: CASSPPRTSGRYNEQFF. The CDR3 coding sequence is TGTGCCAGCAGCCCCCCTAGAACTAGCGGGAGATACAATGAGCAGTTCTTC. The chain uses TRBV7-2 and TRBJ2-1; 11 bases fit TRBD2. Germline CDR1 SGHTA, CDR2 FQGNSA. The CDR3 contains 17 residues. V gave up 5 bases and J gave up 4 bases; unmatched junction bases: 10.

This clone was detected only a few times. The chain couples TRBV6-6 to TRBJ2-5, with D perhaps TRBD2 (5 bases). The germline gives CDR1 MNHNY, CDR2 SVGAGI (reference sequence). V was shortened by 6 bases and J by 10 bases, with 12 bases between the two germline ends. This CDR3 spans 11 amino acids. CDR3 bases: TGTGCCAGCAGAACCAGAGAGGGCCAGTACTTC. This gives the protein CASRTREGQYF.

This clone was observed a few times. V is TRBV20-1 and J is TRBJ1-2; 7 bases align to TRBD1. V was clipped by 3 bases and J by 5 bases; unmatched bases: 9. There are 14 residues in the CDR3. CDR1 DFQATT and CDR2 SNEGSKA come from the germline V gene (reference sequence). CDR3 bases: TGCAGTGCTAGTGATGACAGGGCGATTTATGGCTACACCTTC. It codes for CSASDDRAIYGYTF.

The V and J genes are TRBV2 and TRBJ2-2; D not certain. CDR3 length equals 14 residues. V was cut by 5 bases and J by 0 bases, with 7 bases left in between. Germline CDR1 SNHLY, CDR2 FYNNEI. CDR3 sequence (DNA): TGTGCCAGCAGTCCTATAGCGAACACCGGGGAGCTGTTTTTT. Protein product: CASSPIANTGELFF.

The chain employs TRBV5-4 and TRBJ2-7; 9 nucleotides match TRBD2. This CDR3 region has 17 residues. The trim removed 5 bases at V and 0 bases at J, leaving 12 bases unmatched. Germline V gene data show CDR1 as SGHNT and CDR2 as YYREEE (reference sequence). The CDR3 bases are TGTGCCAGCAGTACTCCCGCCGGGACTAGCCTCTCCTACGAGCAGTACTTC. It yields the protein CASSTPAGTSLSYEQYF.

This clone was seen only a few times. The chain combines TRBV2 with TRBJ1-1; a possible D gene is TRBD1 (6 bases). The CDR3 is 15 residues long. The V gene's germline CDR1 is SNHLY and CDR2 FYNNEI. The V end was cut by 0 bases, the J end by 0 bases, with 8 bases between. The chain's CDR3 is CASSEAGGLNTEAFF. CDR3 DNA: TGTGCCAGCAGTGAAGCGGGGGGGCTGAACACTGAAGCTTTCTTT. The variable domain in full, completed from reference TRBV2 and TRBJ1-1, reads EPEVTQTPSHQVTQMGQEVILRCVPISNHLYFYWYRQILGQKVEFLVSFYNNEISEKSEIFDDQFSVERPDGSNFTLKIRSTKLEDSAMYFCASSEAGGLNTEAFFGQGTRLTVV.

V gene TRBV6-5 combines with J gene TRBJ2-5; D might be TRBD1 (5 bases). Germline loops: CDR1 MNHEY, CDR2 SVGAGI. V was shortened by 6 bases and J by 2 bases, with 16 bases between the two germline ends. This CDR3 spans 15 amino acids. CDR3 bases: TGTGCCAGCAGATCCCGGCAGGGCTCACAAGAGACCCAGTACTTC. Protein: CASRSRQGSQETQYF.

In this sample, this clone turned up once. CDR3 sequence (DNA): TGTGCCAGCAGACCGATCACCAAGGGACAGGGCTATGGCTACACCTTC. Protein: CASRPITKGQGYGYTF. The chain carries TRBV3-1 (or the pseudogene TRBV3-2) and TRBJ1-2; 9 bases line up with TRBD1. This CDR3 contains 16 residues. Germline V gives CDR1 LGHDT, CDR2 YNNKEL (reference sequence). V lost 6 bases, J lost 4 bases, and 12 bases stayed unmatched.

This clone was counted once. The chain carries TRBV5-4 and TRBJ2-1; 7 bases map to TRBD1. V dropped 4 bases and J dropped 0; count of bases not matched to a gene: 7. CDR1 SGHNT and CDR2 YYREEE come from the germline V gene (reference sequence). The CDR3 loop spans 16 amino acids. Written as DNA, the CDR3 is TGTGCCAGCAGCCGTAGGGACAGCTTCTCCTACAATGAGCAGTTCTTC. Its translation is CASSRRDSFSYNEQFF.

The chain links TRBV9 to TRBJ2-2; D is perhaps TRBD1 (6 bases). The CDR3 has 16 residues. V lost 5 bases to trimming and J lost 0 bases, with 14 bases between them. Germline V CDR1 and CDR2: SGDLS, YYNGEE. CDR3 DNA sequence: TGTGCCAGCAGTCCAAGGGACATCCCGAACACCGGGGAGCTGTTTTTT. It specifies CASSPRDIPNTGELFF.

V and J are TRBV29-1 and TRBJ1-1; no clear D gene. The V gene lost 6 bases and the J gene lost 6 bases, with 23 bases spanning the gap. Germline V lookup: CDR1 SQVTM, CDR2 ANQGSEA. The CDR3 contains 15 residues. CDR3 loop: CSVAGRGWVDAEAFF. The CDR3 DNA reads TGCAGCGTGGCTGGACGGGGTTGGGTTGACGCTGAAGCTTTCTTT.

The rearrangement joins TRBV5-1 to TRBJ1-3; maybe TRBD1 (5 bases). The CDR3 spans 14 residues. Trimming shortened V by 4 bases and J by 2 bases, and 10 bases separated the two germline ends. Looked up from germline, CDR1 is SGHRS and CDR2 is YFSETQ. For the CDR3, the DNA is TGCGCCAGCAGCAGGGACTGGGCTGGAAACACCATATATTTT. It is translated as CASSRDWAGNTIYF.

J is TRBJ2-2 and V is TRBV7-3; 10 bases line up with TRBD2. The CDR3 consists of 16 residues. The germline V gene has CDR1 SGHTA and CDR2 FQGTGA. Germline trimming cut 2 bases from V and 5 bases from J; bases unmatched to any gene: 5. The CDR3 DNA reads TGTGCCAGCAGCTTAGGGACTAGCGTACGGACCGGGGAGCTGTTTTTT. This translates into CASSLGTSVRTGELFF.

The chain couples TRBV10-3 to TRBJ2-7; D ambiguous. The CDR3 totals 13 residues. Trimming stripped 4 bases from V and 0 bases from J, with 7 bases between. CDR1 ENHRY and CDR2 SYGVKD come from the germline V gene. DNA for the CDR3: TGTGCCATCAGTGTGGCGGACTCCTACGAGCAGTACTTC. As protein: CAISVADSYEQYF.

The sample holds a few counts of this clone. The rearrangement uses TRBV30 and TRBJ2-3; 10 nucleotides match TRBD2. This CDR3 is 16 amino acids long. CDR1 is GTSNPN and CDR2 is SVGIG in the germline V gene (reference sequence). Trimming cost V 0 bases and J 2 bases; bases outside gene matches: 5. This CDR3 is CAWSVGAGGVTDTQYF. CDR3 bases: TGTGCCTGGAGTGTAGGAGCGGGAGGGGTCACAGATACGCAGTATTTT.

V and J are TRBV11-1 and TRBJ1-1; TRBD1 agrees at 10 bases. The germline CDR1 and CDR2 sequences are SGHAT and FQDESV (reference sequence). CDR3 length equals 16 residues. J was trimmed by 5 bases and V by 5 bases; bases with no gene match: 11. The CDR3 protein is CASSQPPGQGMTEAFF. The CDR3 region has the DNA TGTGCCAGCAGCCAACCGCCGGGACAGGGGATGACTGAAGCTTTCTTT.

CDR3 sequence reads: CASRPGQGTGYTF. The CDR3 DNA sequence: TGTGCCAGTAGGCCGGGACAGGGCACAGGCTACACCTTC. The rearrangement joins TRBV19 to TRBJ1-2, with 9 positions matching TRBD1. With 6 bases clipped from V and 8 bases from J, the junction kept 7 bases outside the gene matches. The CDR3 extends over 13 amino acids. CDR1 is LNHDA, CDR2 SQIVND, per germline (reference sequence). Full variable domain (rest looked up from reference TRBV19 and TRBJ1-2): DGGITQSPKYLFRKEGQNVTLSCEQNLNHDAMYWYRQDPGQGLRLIYYSQIVNDFQKGDIAEGYSVSREKKESFPLTVTSAQKNPTAFYLCASRPGQGTGYTFGSGTRLTVV.

This rearrangement joins TRBV5-1 to TRBJ2-2; 8 bases are a match to TRBD2. With 3 bases clipped from V and 2 bases from J, the junction kept 6 bases outside the gene matches. This CDR3 spans 16 amino acids. Germline V gene lookup returns CDR1 SGHRS and CDR2 YFSETQ. This CDR3 reads CASSSVSGINTGELFF. Written as DNA, the CDR3 is TGCGCCAGCAGCTCCGTTAGCGGGATTAACACCGGGGAGCTGTTTTTT.

Worth noting for this clone: Within the sample, other DNA sequences also encode this same CDR3. The J gene is TRBJ2-7, the V gene TRBV5-1, with D perhaps matching TRBD1 (5 bases). Trimming stripped 2 bases from V and 5 bases from J, with 14 bases between. The CDR3 spans 14 residues. Germline CDR1 reads SGHRS; CDR2 reads YFSETQ. CDR3 sequence (DNA): TGCGCCAGCAGCTTAAGATCAGGGAATCACGAGCAGTACTTC. It codes for CASSLRSGNHEQYF.

This chain connects TRBV19 to TRBJ2-2, with 8 bases aligning to TRBD2. V lost 3 bases and J lost 5; bases outside the gene matches: 11. The CDR3 covers 17 residues. Per germline, CDR1 LNHDA and CDR2 SQIVND (reference sequence). Written as DNA, the CDR3 is TGTGCCAGTAGTATTCAAAGCGGGAGTTGGTGGACCGGGGAGCTGTTTTTT. Protein: CASSIQSGSWWTGELFF. The whole variable domain, filled in from reference TRBV19 and TRBJ2-2, reads DGGITQSPKYLFRKEGQNVTLSCEQNLNHDAMYWYRQDPGQGLRLIYYSQIVNDFQKGDIAEGYSVSREKKESFPLTVTSAQKNPTAFYLCASSIQSGSWWTGELFFGEGSRLTVL.

A single count supports this clone. The V gene is TRBV11-3, the J gene TRBJ2-3, with 13 bases identical to TRBD2. The CDR3 loop spans 20 amino acids. V was clipped by 5 bases and J by 0 bases; unmatched bases: 14. The germline gives CDR1 SGHNT, CDR2 YENEEA. The CDR3, as DNA: TGTGCCAGCAGCGACCTCCCTACTAGCGGGAGGGCCGCTAGCACAGATACGCAGTATTTT. Residues: CASSDLPTSGRAASTDTQYF.

This clone has a single count. The junction departs from germline at one end; a sequencing error may be responsible. V usage is TRBV7-7 and J usage is TRBJ2-2, with D perhaps TRBD1 (6 bases). The CDR3 is made up of 13 amino acids. Germline V gene sequence: CDR1 SSHAT, CDR2 FNYEAQ (reference sequence). Here the CDR3 reads CASSQQGVGELFF. CDR3 coding DNA: TGTGCTAGCAGCCAACAGGGAGTCGGGGAGCTGTTTTTT. Full variable domain (rest looked up from reference TRBV7-7 and TRBJ2-2): GAGVSQSPRYKVTKRGQDVTLRCDPISSHATLYWYQQALGQGPEFLTYFNYEAQPDKSGLPSDRFSAERPEGSISTLTIQRTEQRDSAMYRCASSQQGVGELFFGEGSRLTVL.

This rearrangement joins TRBV28 to TRBJ2-2; tentative D call: TRBD2 (5 bases). Germline CDR1 is MDHEN and CDR2 is SYDVKM. Trimming took 2 bases from V and 3 from J, leaving 7 bases between them. The CDR3 spans 14 residues. Here the CDR3 reads CASSLPADTGELFF. In DNA, the CDR3 is TGTGCCAGCAGTTTACCAGCGGACACCGGGGAGCTGTTTTTT.

CDR3 sequence reads: CASSTGTGAYEQYF. The CDR3 DNA is TGTGCCAGCAGCACCGGGACAGGGGCCTACGAGCAGTACTTC. The genes are TRBV27 and TRBJ2-7; 10 bases map to TRBD1. The CDR3 runs 14 residues. CDR1 and CDR2 from the germline V gene are MNHEY and SMNVEV (reference sequence). V gave up 6 bases and J gave up 2 bases; unmatched junction bases: 4.